These 26 T cell receptor beta chains share one sample of origin, sequenced in a study of blood T cell repertoires in COVID-19. Only in-frame clones appear in the TCRdb table, and some are missing; sequencing was by immunoSEQ multiplex PCR. The data hold more than 350,000 clones, with around 87% observed a single time. Sequencing input: peripheral blood. The receptors shown here come from a woman under 40 with COVID-19, enrolled during active disease.

In its sample, this clone was seen a few times. DNA for the CDR3: TGTGCCAGCAGCACCCCTGACAGGGGAGGATCACCCCTCCACTTT. As protein: CASSTPDRGGSPLHF. The J gene is TRBJ1-6, the V gene TRBV27, with 8 bases lining up with TRBD1. J lost 10 bases, V lost 6 bases, and 11 bases had no gene match. CDR3 size: 15 residues. Germline loops: CDR1 MNHEY, CDR2 SMNVEV (reference sequence).

The V and J genes are TRBV29-1 and TRBJ2-7; tentative D call: TRBD2 (5 bases). The CDR3 runs 13 residues. Germline V gene data show CDR1 as SQVTM and CDR2 as ANQGSEA. V was trimmed by 4 bases and J by 0 bases, leaving 10 bases between them. Here the CDR3 reads CSVVYGNSYEQYF. The CDR3 DNA sequence: TGCAGCGTTGTTTACGGGAACTCCTACGAGCAGTACTTC.

This chain joins TRBV14 and TRBJ1-4, with D perhaps matching TRBD1 (5 bases). Trimming removed 6 bases at V and 7 bases at J, with 15 bases between. Germline V gives CDR1 SGHDN, CDR2 FVKESK. This CDR3 spans 14 amino acids. The CDR3 DNA follows: TGTGCCAGCAGTCAGGACACGGTTGCTGAAAAACTGTTTTTT. It yields the protein CASSQDTVAEKLFF.

This clone was detected once. V is TRBV4-3 and J is TRBJ2-5; TRBD2 is a possible D gene (6 bases). The V end was cut by 4 bases, the J end by 0 bases, with 18 bases between. Germline assignment: CDR1 LGHNA and CDR2 YSLEER. This CDR3 is built from 17 residues. CDR3 in amino acids: CASSPLASPLYQETQYF. The CDR3 DNA reads TGCGCCAGCAGCCCCCTAGCGTCACCGTTGTACCAAGAGACCCAGTACTTC.

The V and J genes are TRBV27 and TRBJ2-3; 10 bases map to TRBD2. The CDR3 has 15 residues. The V and J ends lost 6 bases and 5 bases, in that order; junction bases with no gene match: 8. Germline CDR1 and CDR2: MNHEY and SMNVEV (reference sequence). CDR3 amino acids: CASSTGTSVGDTQYF. Here the CDR3 DNA reads TGTGCCAGCAGCACCGGGACTAGCGTAGGAGATACGCAGTATTTT.

The V and J genes are TRBV4-1 and TRBJ2-3; tentatively, D is TRBD1 (5 bases). V lost 3 bases and J lost 3, with 16 bases in between. The germline gives CDR1 MGHRA, CDR2 YSYEKL. CDR3 length: 16 residues. CDR3 sequence (DNA): TGCGCCAGCAGCCAGATGGACCAGGGAAGGACAGATACGCAGTATTTT. As protein: CASSQMDQGRTDTQYF.

This clone has only a few counts. This chain connects TRBV6-1 to TRBJ2-2; 13 nucleotides agree with TRBD2. Per the germline V gene, CDR1 is MNHNS and CDR2 is SASEGT. V shed 4 bases, J shed 6 bases, and the junction held 8 bases outside the gene matches. The CDR3 spans 17 residues. The CDR3 loop reads CASSAYRTSGSAGELFF. CDR3 sequence (DNA): TGTGCCAGCAGTGCCTACCGGACTAGCGGGAGTGCCGGGGAGCTGTTTTTT.

J is TRBJ1-2 and V is TRBV24-1; D might be TRBD1 (6 bases). The CDR3 sequence is 13 residues long. V was shortened by 9 bases and J by 5 bases, with 15 bases between the two germline ends. Germline CDR1 KGHDR, CDR2 SFDVKD. The CDR3 DNA sequence: TGTGCCACCTCCCAGGGGCTGGGGTATGGCTACACCTTC. It yields the protein CATSQGLGYGYTF.

V usage is TRBV10-2 and J usage is TRBJ2-1; D possibly corresponds to TRBD2 (5 bases). The germline CDR1 and CDR2 sequences are WSHSY and SAAADI. The CDR3 contains 15 residues. V was pared by 3 bases and J by 1 base, with 10 bases between. The CDR3 region has the DNA TGCGCCAGCAGTGACTCCGGGAAATCCTACAATGAGCAGTTCTTC. Translated: CASSDSGKSYNEQFF.

J is TRBJ2-1 and V is TRBV7-9; 10 bases are a match to TRBD1. Germline V gene data show CDR1 as SEHNR and CDR2 as FQNEAQ (reference sequence). J lost 7 bases, V lost 5 bases, and 8 bases had no gene match. This CDR3 has 15 residues. The CDR3 loop reads CASSQPGTGVNEQFF. In DNA form, the CDR3 reads TGTGCCAGCAGCCAACCCGGGACAGGGGTGAATGAGCAGTTCTTC. The whole variable domain, remainder taken from reference TRBV7-9 and TRBJ2-1, is DTGVSQNPRHKITKRGQNVTFRCDPISEHNRLYWYRQTLGQGPEFLTYFQNEAQLEKSRLLSDRFSAERPKGSFSTLEIQRTEQGDSAMYLCASSQPGTGVNEQFFGPGTRLTVL.

This clone was seen once. The chain links TRBV5-5 to TRBJ2-7; no reliable D call. V was trimmed by 4 bases and J by 6 bases, leaving 11 bases between them. Germline CDR1 SGHKS, CDR2 YYEKEE (reference sequence). This CDR3 has 12 residues. CDR3 amino acids: CASSPRLFEQYF. The CDR3 DNA reads TGTGCCAGCAGCCCTCGACTCTTCGAGCAGTACTTC.

This chain joins TRBV15 and TRBJ2-7; TRBD1 matches at 8 bases. V dropped 2 bases and J dropped 3; count of bases not matched to a gene: 3. Looked up from germline, CDR1 is LNHNV and CDR2 is YYDKDF (reference sequence). The CDR3 loop spans 14 amino acids. The CDR3 spells CATSRPGQGYEQYF. DNA of the CDR3: TGTGCCACCAGCAGACCTGGACAGGGCTACGAGCAGTACTTC.

The chain uses TRBV7-3 and TRBJ1-1; D not certain. Germline lookup yields CDR1 SGHTA and CDR2 FQGTGA. This CDR3 is built from 13 residues. Trimming pared 2 bases from V and 1 base from J, leaving 5 bases between. The CDR3 DNA reads TGTGCCAGCAGCTTATCCGGGAACACTGAAGCTTTCTTT. It codes for CASSLSGNTEAFF.

The chain combines TRBV28 with TRBJ1-2; perhaps TRBD1 as D (6 bases). Germline assignment: CDR1 MDHEN and CDR2 SYDVKM. The germline V and J ends were trimmed by 2 bases and 8 bases, with 18 bases remaining between them. This CDR3 is 15 amino acids long. In DNA, the CDR3 is TGTGCCAGCAGTTTAGGGTGGGGGCAGTCGTTCGGCTACACCTTC. Translated, it gives CASSLGWGQSFGYTF.

This clone has a count of ten or more. The chain is built from TRBV14 and TRBJ2-7, with TRBD1 as a possible D gene (5 bases). Germline CDR1 SGHDN, CDR2 FVKESK. The CDR3 has 14 residues. The ends were cut back, 6 bases at V and 3 bases at J, with 15 bases in the middle. CDR3 sequence reads: CASSTGYVGYEQYF. The CDR3 DNA sequence: TGTGCCAGCAGTACAGGCTATGTCGGCTACGAGCAGTACTTC. Based on the CDR3 plus reference TRBV14 and TRBJ2-7, the full variable domain is EAGVTQFPSHSVIEKGQTVTLRCDPISGHDNLYWYRRVMGKEIKFLLHFVKESKQDESGMPNNRFLAERTGGTYSTLKVQPAELEDSGVYFCASSTGYVGYEQYFGPGTRLTVT.

The rearrangement uses TRBV25-1 and TRBJ2-2; 11 nucleotides line up with TRBD2. CDR3 length: 18 amino acids. Germline V CDR1 and CDR2: MGHDK, SYGVNS. V gave up 1 base and J gave up 4 bases; unmatched junction bases: 8. CDR3 sequence reads: CASSEFGSGREGTGELFF. CDR3 nucleotide sequence: TGTGCCAGCAGTGAATTTGGTAGCGGGAGGGAAGGCACCGGGGAGCTGTTTTTT.

CDR3 amino acids: CASSQQGTDTEAFF. The CDR3 DNA follows: TGTGCCAGCAGTCAACAGGGGACGGACACTGAAGCTTTCTTT. V gene TRBV2 combines with J gene TRBJ1-1, with 7 bases matching TRBD1. V was clipped by 5 bases and J by 3 bases; unmatched bases: 6. Germline V lookup: CDR1 SNHLY, CDR2 FYNNEI. The CDR3 extends over 14 amino acids.

The chain links TRBV4-3 to TRBJ2-2; perhaps TRBD2 as D (6 bases). CDR3 size: 16 residues. V was trimmed by 1 base and J by 5 bases, leaving 14 bases between them. Germline V lookup: CDR1 LGHNA, CDR2 YSLEER. This CDR3 reads CASSQVREIRTGELFF. The CDR3, as DNA: TGCGCCAGCAGCCAAGTTCGGGAGATCAGGACCGGGGAGCTGTTTTTT.

The chain employs TRBV27 and TRBJ1-1; D call uncertain. V was pared by 0 bases and J by 2 bases, with 7 bases between. The CDR3 length is 14 residues. Germline lookup yields CDR1 MNHEY and CDR2 SMNVEV (reference sequence). The CDR3 DNA reads TGTGCCAGCAGTTTATCCCCGACAAACACTGAAGCTTTCTTT. Translation: CASSLSPTNTEAFF.

The chain employs TRBV10-1 and TRBJ2-2; maybe TRBD1 (6 bases). The CDR3 consists of 15 residues. Germline values: CDR1 WNHNN, CDR2 SYGVQD (reference sequence). V was pared by 3 bases and J by 1 base, with 9 bases between. The CDR3 region is CASSDGQQNTGELFF. DNA of the CDR3: TGCGCCAGCAGTGATGGACAGCAGAACACCGGGGAGCTGTTTTTT.

The gene calls are TRBV5-1 and TRBJ2-5; D is ambiguous. Trimming took 0 bases from V and 5 from J, leaving 8 bases between them. Germline V gives CDR1 SGHRS, CDR2 YFSETQ. The CDR3 totals 13 residues. DNA of the CDR3: TGCGCCAGCAGCTTGGTGGCCGGGGAGACCCAGTACTTC. Its protein is CASSLVAGETQYF.

This clone turned up a few times. The V gene is TRBV7-9, the J gene TRBJ2-1; D possibly corresponds to TRBD1 (5 bases). The CDR3 is 15 residues long. Trimming left V 1 base short and J 1 base short, with 8 bases between. Germline V gene lookup returns CDR1 SEHNR and CDR2 FQNEAQ (reference sequence). The CDR3 region is CASSLGGTSYNEQFF. DNA for the CDR3: TGTGCCAGCAGCTTAGGGGGCACGTCCTACAATGAGCAGTTCTTC.

The gene calls are TRBV5-5 and TRBJ2-7; 13 bases agree with TRBD2. The CDR3 totals 15 residues. Looked up from germline, CDR1 is SGHKS and CDR2 is YYEKEE (reference sequence). V was clipped by 7 bases and J by 3 bases; unmatched bases: 7. The CDR3 is CASRERTSGSYEQYF. CDR3 coding DNA: TGTGCCAGCCGGGAGCGGACTAGCGGGAGCTACGAGCAGTACTTC.

The chain combines TRBV5-1 with TRBJ2-1, with TRBD2 matching 10 bases. The length of the CDR3 is 16 residues. CDR1 and CDR2 from the germline V gene are SGHRS and YFSETQ. The V segment lost 0 bases and the J segment 9 bases; nucleotides outside the gene matches: 9. The DNA of the CDR3 is TGCGCCAGCAGCTTGGTGCTAGCGGGAGTGCGTGGTGAGCAGTTCTTC. Protein sequence: CASSLVLAGVRGEQFF.

Regarding this clone: Other nucleotide sequences from this sample produce the same CDR3. V usage is TRBV19 and J usage is TRBJ2-5; 7 nucleotides align to TRBD1. CDR3 length equals 13 residues. Germline-derived CDR1 and CDR2 are LNHDA and SQIVND (reference sequence). The trim removed 3 bases at V and 4 bases at J, leaving 2 bases unmatched. Here the CDR3 DNA reads TGTGCCAGTAGTATCGCAGGGGGAGAGACCCAGTACTTC. Protein product: CASSIAGGETQYF.

This sequence joins TRBV7-9 and TRBJ2-7; D is ambiguous. Germline V CDR1 and CDR2: SEHNR, FQNEAQ (reference sequence). The CDR3 is made up of 12 amino acids. The V and J ends lost 5 bases and 2 bases respectively, with 7 bases between them. The CDR3 sequence is CASSPNTYEQYF. In DNA form, the CDR3 reads TGTGCCAGCAGCCCGAACACCTACGAGCAGTACTTC.